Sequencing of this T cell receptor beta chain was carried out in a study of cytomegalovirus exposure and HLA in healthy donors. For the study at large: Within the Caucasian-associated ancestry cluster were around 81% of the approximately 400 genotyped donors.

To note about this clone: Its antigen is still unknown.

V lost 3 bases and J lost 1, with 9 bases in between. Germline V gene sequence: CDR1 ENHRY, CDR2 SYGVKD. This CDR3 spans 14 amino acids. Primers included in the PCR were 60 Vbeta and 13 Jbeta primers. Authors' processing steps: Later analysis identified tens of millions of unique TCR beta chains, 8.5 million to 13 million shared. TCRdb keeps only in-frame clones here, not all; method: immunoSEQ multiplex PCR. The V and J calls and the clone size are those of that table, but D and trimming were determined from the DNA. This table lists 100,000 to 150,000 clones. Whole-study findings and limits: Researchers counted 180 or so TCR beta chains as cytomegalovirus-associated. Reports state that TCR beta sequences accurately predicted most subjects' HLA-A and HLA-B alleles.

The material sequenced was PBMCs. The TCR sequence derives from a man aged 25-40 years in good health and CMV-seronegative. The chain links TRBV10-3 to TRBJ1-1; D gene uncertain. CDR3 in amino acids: CAISEGGRNTEAFF. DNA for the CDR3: TGTGCCATCAGTGAAGGAGGGAGGAACACTGAAGCTTTCTTT.